This entry is about one TCR beta chain. Its cognate antigen has yet to be identified. No base qualities exist here, and no much larger clone lies one base off it. CDR1 and CDR2 were assigned from the germline V gene as KGHSH and LQKENI. Trimming leaves V shorter by 4 bases and J shorter by 4 bases, with the junction holding 6 bases beyond the gene matches. Its CDR3 holds 15 amino acids, cysteine through phenylalanine. The sequence is cut down to CDR3 DNA, 45 bases in frame from base 1. This sample is drawn from a study of OX40 agonist ivuxolimab in advanced cancers. Describing the broader study: The costimulatory receptor OX40 (CD134) was targeted by ivuxolimab, a fully human IgG2 agonistic monoclonal antibody. The monotherapy dose-escalation portion (N of about 52 patients) of the phase I ivuxolimab trial is reported in the paper. Intravenous ivuxolimab was administered to patients every 2 weeks at six dose levels: 0.01, 0.1, 0.3, 1.5, 3 and 10 mg/kg. The purpose of peripheral TCRbeta sequencing was to test whether ivuxolimab changed TCR sequence diversity and led to clonal T-cell expansion. In the dose-escalation cohort, 82.7% of patients were male, and the mean age was about 55 years, with a range of about 23 to 90. Among the 50 to 55 dose-escalation patients, around 20 had hepatocellular carcinoma, approximately 15 melanoma, 9 renal cell carcinoma and 9 head and neck cancer. Patients were allowed to have had prior anti-PD-1, anti-PD-L1 or anti-CTLA-4 therapy, and approximately 39% of the dose-escalation patients had been treated with checkpoint inhibitors. Partial responses occurred in three dose-escalation patients, of whom one had hepatocellular carcinoma and two had cutaneous melanoma. The investigation overall reported the following: In the 0.1-3.0 mg/kg groups, partial responders had among the lowest normalized peripheral clonal expansion, particularly in CD8+ T cells. Clonal expansion of both CD4+ and CD8+ blood T cells was observed from baseline to week 6 at doses 0.1 to 3.0 mg/kg. Low levels of normalized T-cell clonal expansion were also seen in some patients who did not respond. After ivuxolimab, CD8+ T cells had more expanded clones than CD4+ T cells on average. Antigen specificity was not determined for the clonally expanded peripheral T cells.

For sequencing of the TCRbeta CDR3 region, genomic DNA was extracted from the sorted cells. The immunoSEQ Assay was used to sequence the TCRbeta CDR3 regions. In TCRdb, the immuneACCESS table is reduced to in-frame sequences with V and J assigned. These tables do not hold every clone; where another copy was compared, an unresolved V gene accounts for under half, and the others remain unexplained. This sample holds about 64,000 clones; around four fifths were observed only once. The ten largest clones add up to around 9.5% of the sample. Patients with a history of autoimmune disease or receiving systemic immunosuppression were excluded from the trial. In every dose cohort, peripheral blood was drawn for TCR sequencing at baseline, cycle 4 day 1, and cycle 7 day 1. The samples were drawn from a first-in-human, open-label, multicenter phase I dose-escalation trial of ivuxolimab. Adults with locally advanced or metastatic melanoma, renal cell carcinoma, hepatocellular carcinoma or head and neck squamous cell carcinoma were enrolled in the trial. Before TCR sequencing, CD4+ T cells and CD8+ T cells were sorted from peripheral blood as separate populations.

Sequenced material: CD4+ or CD8+ T cells sorted from blood, taken in a trial of the OX40 agonist ivuxolimab. Recombination joined TRBV18 with TRBJ2-1; 8 nucleotides in the junction match TRBD2. The receptor was derived from an adult with an advanced solid tumor such as melanoma, head and neck, liver or kidney cancer. This receptor carries the CDR3 CASSLLAGLYNEQFF. The nucleotide sequence reads TGTGCCAGCTCACTCCTAGCGGGCCTTTACAATGAGCAGTTCTTC.